Presented here are 13 T cell receptor beta chains from one specimen sequenced in a study of post-analysis software for immune sequencing data. Study outcomes and limitations: Patients showed TRBV5-6, TRBV5-1 and TRBV20-1 among four to six TRBV segments more frequent than in controls.

Each TCR beta cDNA library carried unique molecular identifiers. MiXCR, applied by TCRdb to the PCR reads, yields one record per CDR3 protein. The table lists 430,000 or so distinct CDR3 sequences, approximately 42% of them singletons. These receptors lack a known antigen. Material for sequencing was blood. The source of these receptors is a girl under 10 years old with multiple sclerosis.

The rearrangement joins TRBV15 to TRBJ2-5; 9 positions match TRBD2. Germline CDR1 and CDR2: LNHNV and YYDKDF (reference sequence). The CDR3 runs to 16 residues. V trimming: 2 bases; J trimming: 0 bases; junction bases outside the gene matches: 4. CDR3: CATSRTGLAYQETQYF. CDR3 nucleotides: TGTGCCACCAGCAGAACGGGACTAGCATACCAAGAGACCCAGTACTTC.

The rearrangement links TRBV28 to TRBJ1-5; D not certain. The CDR3 has 15 amino acids. V lost 5 bases, J lost 6 bases, and 17 bases lay in between. Germline V gene sequence: CDR1 MDHEN, CDR2 SYDVKM. For the CDR3, the DNA is TGTGCCAGCAGTACCCATTCCGGGAAAGGTCAGCCCCAGCATTTT. Its protein product is CASSTHSGKGQPQHF.

In its sample, this clonotype was seen a few times. This chain connects TRBV6-6 to TRBJ1-2; TRBD1 might be the D (6 bases). The CDR3 loop spans 14 amino acids. Trimming shortened V by 2 bases and J by 4 bases, and 11 bases separated the two germline ends. Germline V lookup: CDR1 MNHNY, CDR2 SVGAGI (reference sequence). CDR3 amino acids: CASSYDTGSYGYTF. Written as DNA, the CDR3 is TGTGCCAGCAGTTACGACACAGGGAGCTATGGCTACACCTTC.

This clonotype turned up a few times. The chain has TRBV20-1 and TRBJ2-5; 8 bases agree with TRBD2. V shed 0 bases and J 9 bases; nucleotides not matched to a gene: 6. Germline V lookup: CDR1 DFQATT, CDR2 SNEGSKA (reference sequence). This CDR3 region has 13 residues. The CDR3 DNA follows: TGCAGTGCTAGAGACTACGGGGGGGCTTCCCAGTACTTC. The encoded protein is CSARDYGGASQYF.

The chain carries TRBV10-3 and TRBJ2-7; unclear D gene. Between the trimmed V and J ends, which lost 7 bases and 2 bases, there was a span of 9 bases. The CDR3 is 12 residues long. From germline, CDR1 is ENHRY and CDR2 SYGVKD. The CDR3 reads CAIKGTPYEQYF. CDR3 coding DNA: TGTGCCATCAAGGGTACCCCCTACGAGCAGTACTTC.

V usage is TRBV6-5 and J usage is TRBJ2-5, with D perhaps given as TRBD1 or TRBD2 (6 bases each). The germline V gene encodes CDR1 MNHEY and CDR2 SVGAGI. The CDR3 length is 15 residues. Trimming removed 6 bases from V and 5 bases from J, with 19 bases in between. CDR3 protein: CASSQTQGRGETQYF. Here the CDR3 DNA reads TGTGCCAGCAGCCAAACACAGGGTCGGGGGGAGACCCAGTACTTC.

V and J are TRBV12-3 or TRBV12-4 and TRBJ2-5; D is possibly TRBD1 or TRBD2 (5 bases each). The CDR3 is made up of 18 amino acids. V dropped 2 bases and J dropped 5 bases, with 24 bases sitting between them. Here the CDR3 reads CASSLSGQVRPSEETQYF. The CDR3, as DNA: TGTGCCAGCAGTTTAAGCGGACAAGTTCGTCCGAGCGAGGAGACCCAGTACTTC.

The V and J genes are TRBV20-1 and TRBJ1-2; 11 bases match TRBD1. Trimming took 1 base from V and 5 from J; bases not matched to a gene: 3. From germline, CDR1 is DFQATT and CDR2 SNEGSKA (reference sequence). This CDR3 comprises 14 residues. In DNA, the CDR3 is TGCAGTGCTAGAGGGGACAGGGGGAAATATGGCTACACCTTC. This gives the protein CSARGDRGKYGYTF.

Points on this clonotype: An end of the junction differs from the germline gene, which may be a read error. The chain uses TRBV28 and TRBJ2-1, with TRBD2 matching over 8 bases. The CDR3 is made up of 14 amino acids. Looked up from germline, CDR1 is MDHEN and CDR2 is SYDVKM. CDR3: CACRSRTSRNEQFF. Written as DNA, the CDR3 is TGTGCCTGCAGATCTAGGACTAGCCGGAATGAGCAGTTCTTC.

This clonotype was detected a few times. The chain joins TRBV18 to TRBJ1-6; D remains ambiguous. V was clipped by 2 bases and J by 5 bases, with 13 bases between them. The CDR3 runs 16 residues. The germline V gene encodes CDR1 KGHSH and CDR2 LQKENI. CDR3 region: CASSPESQLNNSPLHF. The CDR3 nucleotides are TGTGCCAGCTCACCAGAGTCCCAGCTAAATAATTCACCCCTCCACTTT.

The chain employs TRBV6-5 and TRBJ1-1; 7 bases line up with TRBD1. CDR1 and CDR2 (germline): MNHEY, SVGAGI. This CDR3 spans 16 amino acids. The J segment lost 5 bases and the V segment lost 5 bases, leaving 14 bases of the junction unmatched. CDR3 region: CASSHDRDIRKTEAFF. DNA of the CDR3: TGTGCCAGCAGTCACGACAGGGACATAAGGAAGACTGAAGCTTTCTTT.

The CDR3 region is CASSYSPAKNIQYF. The DNA of the CDR3 is TGTGCCAGCAGTTACTCTCCCGCCAAAAACATTCAGTACTTC. The chain is built from TRBV6-5 and TRBJ2-4; D unclear. Germline assignment: CDR1 MNHEY and CDR2 SVGAGI. V was shortened by 0 bases and J by 1 base, with 4 bases between the two germline ends. This CDR3 contains 14 residues.

This clonotype occurred a few times. The J gene is TRBJ2-5, the V gene TRBV29-1, with no clear D. TRBJ2-7 matches the DNA end more closely, so the J call is doubtful. CDR3 length equals 11 residues. Germline lookup yields CDR1 SQVTM and CDR2 ANQGSEA. CDR3 DNA sequence: TGCAGCGCGCGCTGGGTAGGCGAGCAGTACTTC. It encodes CSARWVGEQYF.